Described below is a single T cell receptor (beta chain) sequence and its context. The data are from a study of blood T cell repertoires in COVID-19. Original data processing: The assay estimated nucleated cells by amplifying reference gene primers. Only in-frame clones appear in the TCRdb table, and some are missing; sequencing was by immunoSEQ multiplex PCR. V and J calls and clone size are copied from that table; D and trimming were computed from the DNA. The top ten clones hold just over 7% of a sample with under 300,000 clones, approximately 86% of them seen once. Deletions cut 2 bases from V and 4 bases from J, with 12 bases between. Germline lookup yields CDR1 SGHNT and CDR2 YYREEE (reference sequence). The CDR3 runs to 15 residues.

The receptor was isolated from a man aged 55 to 70 who had recovered from COVID-19. The sample was peripheral blood. V gene TRBV5-4 combines with J gene TRBJ2-2; D perhaps matches TRBD2 (5 bases). CDR3 in amino acids: CASSFRGPFTGELFF. DNA of the CDR3: TGTGCCAGCAGCTTTCGAGGGCCATTCACCGGGGAGCTGTTTTTT.